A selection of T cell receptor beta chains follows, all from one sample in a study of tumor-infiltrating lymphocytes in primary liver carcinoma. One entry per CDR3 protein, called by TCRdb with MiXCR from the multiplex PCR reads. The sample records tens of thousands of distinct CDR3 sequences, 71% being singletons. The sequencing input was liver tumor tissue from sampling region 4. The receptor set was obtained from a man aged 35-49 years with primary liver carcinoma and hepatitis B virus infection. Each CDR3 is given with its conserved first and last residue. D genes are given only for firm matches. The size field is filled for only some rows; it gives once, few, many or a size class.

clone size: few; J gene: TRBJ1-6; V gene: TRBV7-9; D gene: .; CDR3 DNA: TGTGCCAGCAGCGGTCCCAATTCACCACTCCACTTT; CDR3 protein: CASSGPNSPLHF
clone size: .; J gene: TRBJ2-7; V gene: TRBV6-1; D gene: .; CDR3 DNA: TGTGTCAGCAGTGAATTTGTGGGAGCGTCCGCAAAGCAGTACTTC; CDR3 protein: CVSSEFVGASAKQYF
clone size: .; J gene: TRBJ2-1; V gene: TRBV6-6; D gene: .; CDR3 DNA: TGTGCCAGCAGGCCCTACATAGAATCATGCTACAATGAGCGGTTCTTC; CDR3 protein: CASRPYIESCYNERFF
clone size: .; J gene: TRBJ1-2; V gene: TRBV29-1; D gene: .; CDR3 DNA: TGCAGCGTACGATCAGGGTGCGCCTATGGCTACACCTTC; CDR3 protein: CSVRSGCAYGYTF
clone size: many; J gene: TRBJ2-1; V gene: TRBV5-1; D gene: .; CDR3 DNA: TGCGCCAGCAGCTTGGATGCGGGTAGCGGTCGCTCCTACAATGAGCAGTTCTTC; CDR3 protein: CASSLDAGSGRSYNEQFF
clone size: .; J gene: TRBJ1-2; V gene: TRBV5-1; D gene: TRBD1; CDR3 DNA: TGCGCCAGCAGCTCTTGGACAGGGAGGAGCACGAGGGGCCACACCTTC; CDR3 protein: CASSSWTGRSTRGHTF
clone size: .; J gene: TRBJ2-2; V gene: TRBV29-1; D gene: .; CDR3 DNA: .; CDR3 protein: CSVGTGAANTGELFF
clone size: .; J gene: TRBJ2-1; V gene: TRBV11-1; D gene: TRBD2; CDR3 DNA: TGTGTCAGCAGCCTGACTAGCGTGCACAACATTGAGCAGTTCTTC; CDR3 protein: CVSSLTSVHNIEQFF
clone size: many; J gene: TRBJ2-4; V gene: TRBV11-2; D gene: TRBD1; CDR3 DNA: TGTGCCAGCAGCTCCGGGACAGGGGATAACATTCAGTACTTC; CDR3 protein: CASSSGTGDNIQYF
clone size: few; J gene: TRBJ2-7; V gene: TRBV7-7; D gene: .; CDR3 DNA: TGTGCGACCAGCCGGGGTACTGAGGGGGGCGAGCAGTACTTC; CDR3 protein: CATSRGTEGGEQYF
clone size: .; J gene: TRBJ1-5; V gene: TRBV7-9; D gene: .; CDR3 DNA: TGTGCCAGCCGACATGGGCAGCCCCAGCATTTT; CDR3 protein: CASRHGQPQHF
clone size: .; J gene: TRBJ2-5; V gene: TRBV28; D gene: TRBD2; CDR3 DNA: TGTGCCAGCAGCCAACTGGCGGGAGTAAGGACCCAGTACTTC; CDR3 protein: CASSQLAGVRTQYF
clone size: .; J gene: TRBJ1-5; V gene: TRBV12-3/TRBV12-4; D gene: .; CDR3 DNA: TGTGCCAGTACCAGTTACACGGATCAGCCCCAACATTTT; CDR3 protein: CASTSYTDQPQHF
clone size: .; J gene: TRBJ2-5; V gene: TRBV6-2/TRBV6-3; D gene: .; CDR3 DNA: TGTGCCAGCAGCAACAGTCACGAGACTCAGTACTTC; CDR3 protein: CASSNSHETQYF
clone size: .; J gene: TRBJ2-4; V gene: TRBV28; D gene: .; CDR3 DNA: TGTGCCAGCAGTACATACCGGACCAAGGCCAAAAACATTCAGTACTTC; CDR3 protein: CASSTYRTKAKNIQYF
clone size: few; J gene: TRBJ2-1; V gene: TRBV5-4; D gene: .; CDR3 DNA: TGTGCCAGCAGCTTGGATGCCTCCTCCTACAATGAGCAGTTCTTC; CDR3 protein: CASSLDASSYNEQFF
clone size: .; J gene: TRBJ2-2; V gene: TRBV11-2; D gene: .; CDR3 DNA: TGTGCCGGCAGGTTTGCGGGATCGAACACAGGGGAGCTGTTTTTT; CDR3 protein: CAGRFAGSNTGELFF
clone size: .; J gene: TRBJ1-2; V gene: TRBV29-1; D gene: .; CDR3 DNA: TGCAGTGTTTCATGGCAGTCTGGCCCCTATGGCTACACCTTC; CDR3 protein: CSVSWQSGPYGYTF
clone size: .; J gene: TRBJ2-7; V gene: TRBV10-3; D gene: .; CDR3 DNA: TGTGCCATCAGTTGTGGTCAAAACCTCTACGAACAGTACTTC; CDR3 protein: CAISCGQNLYEQYF
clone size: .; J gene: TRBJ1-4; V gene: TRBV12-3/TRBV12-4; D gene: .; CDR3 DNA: TGTGCCAGCAGTTTGTCCCGGGGCCTTAGGGAAAAATTGTTTTTT; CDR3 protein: CASSLSRGLREKLFF
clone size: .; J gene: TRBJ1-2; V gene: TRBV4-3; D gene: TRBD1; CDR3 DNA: TGCGCCAGCAGCCAATACAGGGGGGTACTATATGGCTACACCTTC; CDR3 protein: CASSQYRGVLYGYTF
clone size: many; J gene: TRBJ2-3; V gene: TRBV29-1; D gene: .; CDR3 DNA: TGCAGCGTTGCGGTAACAGGGAGCACAGATACGCAGTATTTT; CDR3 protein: CSVAVTGSTDTQYF
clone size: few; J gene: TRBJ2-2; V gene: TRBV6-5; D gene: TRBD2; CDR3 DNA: TGTGCCAGCAGTTCCTTGAGCGGGAGGACTACCGGGGAGCTGTTTTTT; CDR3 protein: CASSSLSGRTTGELFF
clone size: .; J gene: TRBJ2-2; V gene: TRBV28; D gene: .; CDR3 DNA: TGTGCCTGCAGTCTGTTCGGGGCCGGGCCCGGGGAGCTGTTTTTT; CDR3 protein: CACSLFGAGPGELFF
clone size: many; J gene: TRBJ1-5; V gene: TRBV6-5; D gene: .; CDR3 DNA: TGTGCCAGCAGAAAGTTTAGCAATCAGCCCCAGCATTTT; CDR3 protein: CASRKFSNQPQHF
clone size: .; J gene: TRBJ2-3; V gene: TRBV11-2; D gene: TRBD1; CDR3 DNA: TGTGCCAGCAGCTTACCAGGACAGGGGCCTGATATGCAGTATTTT; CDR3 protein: CASSLPGQGPDMQYF